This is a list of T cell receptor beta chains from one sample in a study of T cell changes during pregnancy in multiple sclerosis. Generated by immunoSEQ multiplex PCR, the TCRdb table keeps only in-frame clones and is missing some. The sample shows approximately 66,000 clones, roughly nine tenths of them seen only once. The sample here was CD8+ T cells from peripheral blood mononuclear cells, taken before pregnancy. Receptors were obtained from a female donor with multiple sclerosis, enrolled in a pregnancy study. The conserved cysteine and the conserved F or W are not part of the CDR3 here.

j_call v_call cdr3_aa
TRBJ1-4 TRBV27 ASRGTGIGKLF
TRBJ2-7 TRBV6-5 ASSSLAPGVYEQY
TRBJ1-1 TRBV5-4 ASSLSDSIEAF
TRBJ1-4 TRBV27 ASSSTDTNEKLF
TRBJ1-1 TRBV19 ASSQAMNTEAF
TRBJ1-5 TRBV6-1 ASTLTGASNQPQH
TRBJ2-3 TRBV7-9 ASSQPRGPAPTDTQY
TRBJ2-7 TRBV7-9 ASSLDRDEQY
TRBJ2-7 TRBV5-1 ASSLPQGPGYEQY
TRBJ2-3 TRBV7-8 ASSLEGYADTQY
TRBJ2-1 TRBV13 ASSFERLAGGPGEQF
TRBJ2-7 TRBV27 ASISDISSEQY
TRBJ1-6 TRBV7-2 ASTTGFDNSPLH
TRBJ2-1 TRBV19 ASSISHIAEQF
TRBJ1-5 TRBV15 ATSGPQGSVQPQH
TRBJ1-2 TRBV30 AWSYDRRGGYT
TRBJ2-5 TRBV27 ASSLLGAQETQY
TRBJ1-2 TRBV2 AALDSINYGYT
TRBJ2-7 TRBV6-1 ASSYGGTGEQY
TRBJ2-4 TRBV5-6 ASSFGQQNIQY
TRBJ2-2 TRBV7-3 ASSHAGGELF
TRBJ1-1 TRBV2 ASSGGQGRGTEAF
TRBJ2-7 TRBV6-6 ASSYAFASSYEQY
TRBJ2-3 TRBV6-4 ASSDGTGGTDTQY
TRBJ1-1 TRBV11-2 ASSAGQGSEAF
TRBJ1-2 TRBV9 ASSGTGDAFGGYT